A single sample is the source of the 15 T cell receptor beta chains below, sequenced in a study of regulatory T cells in long-lasting Graves disease. Time point noted: persistent/refractory GD, antithyroid drugs over 5 years with positive TRAb. PBMC RNA served as the TCR library source. Construction of the TCR beta libraries employed iRepertoire HTBI primers in conjunction with Arm-PCR of CDR3 regions. TCRdb independently ran MiXCR on the multiplex PCR reads; one entry per CDR3 protein. The sample includes more than 300,000 distinct CDR3 sequences, about 23% of them seen just once. Sample: peripheral blood mononuclear cells (PBMCs), taken when the disease was refractory, from a patient treated with antithyroid drugs. These receptors were taken from a middle-aged woman with Graves disease.

This rearrangement joins TRBV5-1 to TRBJ2-2; D possibly uses TRBD1 or TRBD2 (5 bases each). Germline V gene sequence: CDR1 SGHRS, CDR2 YFSETQ. The CDR3 is made up of 13 amino acids. Trimming removed 2 bases from V and 8 bases from J, with 10 bases in between. The CDR3 is CASSLEGPGELFF. DNA for the CDR3: TGCGCCAGCAGCTTAGAGGGGCCTGGGGAGCTGTTTTTT.

This clonotype was seen more than once but under ten times. The chain has TRBV10-3 and TRBJ1-1; D is unresolved. There are 15 residues in the CDR3. Between the trimmed V and J ends, which lost 6 bases and 1 base, there was a span of 15 bases. From germline, CDR1 is ENHRY and CDR2 SYGVKD. CDR3 bases: TGTGCCATCAGGAATCCCCCGGTCGGGAACACTGAAGCTTTCTTT. Translation: CAIRNPPVGNTEAFF.

The sample holds many counts of this clonotype. CDR3 sequence: CASTPKQLHTEAFF. The CDR3 DNA follows: TGTGCCAGCACCCCTAAACAGTTACACACTGAAGCTTTCTTT. The chain recombines TRBV6-1 with TRBJ1-1; D remains unclear. Germline V lookup: CDR1 MNHNS, CDR2 SASEGT. The CDR3 totals 14 residues. V shed 7 bases and J shed 3 bases, with 15 bases lying between them.

As for this clonotype: Given a far larger clone just one base away, this is likely a sequencing read error. J is TRBJ1-2 and V is TRBV28, with D unresolved. V was pared by 6 bases and J by 0 bases, with 8 bases between. CDR3 length: 13 amino acids. The germline CDR1 and CDR2 sequences are MDHEN and SYDVKM. CDR3 nucleotide sequence: TGTGCCAGCAGCTTAGAGCCTAACTATGGCTACACCTTC. This translates into CASSLEPNYGYTF.

The rearrangement uses TRBV9 and TRBJ2-3; perhaps TRBD2 as D (6 bases). Germline assignment: CDR1 SGDLS and CDR2 YYNGEE. V was cut by 0 bases and J by 5 bases, with 10 bases left in between. This CDR3 spans 14 amino acids. The CDR3 DNA reads as TGTGCCAGCAGCGTAGATAGACTAGAAGATACGCAGTATTTT. It yields the protein CASSVDRLEDTQYF.

This clonotype was seen a handful of times. CDR3 region: CAISDWQKRNEQFF. The CDR3 coding sequence is TGTGCCATCAGTGATTGGCAGAAGCGAAATGAGCAGTTCTTC. V usage is TRBV10-3 and J usage is TRBJ2-1, with D unresolved. This CDR3 contains 14 residues. V dropped 3 bases and J dropped 7 bases, with 13 bases sitting between them. Germline-derived CDR1 and CDR2 are ENHRY and SYGVKD.

This clonotype was picked up many times. This chain links TRBV6-1 with TRBJ2-5, with D uncertain. Germline V gene lookup returns CDR1 MNHNS and CDR2 SASEGT. This CDR3 is 14 amino acids long. V was clipped by 2 bases and J by 3 bases, with 10 bases between them. The CDR3 DNA follows: TGTGCCAGCAGTGAATGGGTAGAGAAAGAGACCCAGTACTTC. This codes for CASSEWVEKETQYF.

A note on this clonotype: This may stem from a read error, because a much larger clone lies one nucleotide away. The genes are TRBV28 and TRBJ1-4, with D possibly matching TRBD1 (5 bases). Germline CDR1 is MDHEN and CDR2 is SYDVKM. The CDR3 is made up of 14 amino acids. The CDR3 nucleotides read TGTGCCAGCAGTTTGGAGGGGTTTAATGGAAAACTGTTTTTT. It encodes CASSLEGFNGKLFF.

Regarding this clonotype: Given a much more abundant clone one base away, this may be a read error. This chain joins TRBV28 and TRBJ2-7, with TRBD2 matching over 9 bases. The germline V gene has CDR1 MDHEN and CDR2 SYDVKM. V lost 8 bases, J lost 4 bases, and 15 bases stayed unmatched. The CDR3 has 16 residues. In DNA, the CDR3 is TGTGCCAGCGGTCACGGGGCCAGCGGGAGGTGGTACGAGCAGTACTTC. Translation: CASGHGASGRWYEQYF.

The table lists this clonotype with many counts. The chain combines TRBV28 with TRBJ2-5, with D possibly TRBD1 on 6 matching bases. Germline V gene data show CDR1 as MDHEN and CDR2 as SYDVKM. The CDR3 consists of 14 residues. Between the trimmed V and J ends, which lost 6 bases and 0 bases, there was a span of 11 bases. The CDR3 protein is CASSSDRNQETQYF. The DNA of the CDR3 is TGTGCCAGCAGCTCCGACAGGAACCAAGAGACCCAGTACTTC.

This clonotype was counted at least ten times. The chain carries TRBV11-2 and TRBJ1-1; D gene uncertain. CDR3 length equals 14 residues. Germline-derived CDR1 and CDR2 are SGHAT and FQNNGV. V lost 2 bases to trimming and J lost 1 base, with 8 bases between them. The CDR3 DNA sequence: TGTGCCAGCAGCTTACCCAACGGGAACACTGAAGCTTTCTTT. This encodes CASSLPNGNTEAFF.

This clonotype has at least ten counts. V gene TRBV28 combines with J gene TRBJ1-2; D is unresolved. This CDR3 has 15 amino acids. The ends were cut back, 2 bases at V and 0 bases at J, with 10 bases in the middle. The germline V gene has CDR1 MDHEN and CDR2 SYDVKM. For the CDR3, the DNA is TGTGCCAGCAGTTTACCCCAGGCCGCTAACTATGGCTACACCTTC. This codes for CASSLPQAANYGYTF.

The CDR3 coding sequence is TGTGCCAGCATCGGGACACCTAACACCGGGGAGCTGTTTTTT. It translates to CASIGTPNTGELFF. The chain couples TRBV2 to TRBJ2-2; TRBD1 is a possible D gene (6 bases). Germline V gives CDR1 SNHLY, CDR2 FYNNEI. The CDR3 spans 14 residues. Trimming cost V 7 bases and J 2 bases, with 11 bases left between them.

This clonotype was recorded at least ten times. This chain links TRBV2 with TRBJ1-2, with D possibly TRBD1 on 5 matching bases. The V end was cut by 3 bases, the J end by 2 bases, with 10 bases between. Germline V CDR1 and CDR2: SNHLY, FYNNEI. There are 14 residues in the CDR3. CDR3 sequence (DNA): TGTGCCAGCAGTGATCGGGGGAGGAACTATGGCTACACCTTC. The encoded protein is CASSDRGRNYGYTF.

The V call is TRBV27, the J call TRBJ2-1, with TRBD2 matching 7 bases. The length of the CDR3 is 14 residues. Germline lookup yields CDR1 MNHEY and CDR2 SMNVEV (reference sequence). J lost 5 bases, V lost 2 bases, and 3 bases had no gene match. The CDR3 coding sequence is TGTGCCAGCAGTTTAGCGGGAGAAAACAATGAGCAGTTCTTC. Residues: CASSLAGENNEQFF.